A single sample gave rise to the 3 T cell receptor beta chains below, sequenced in a study of blood T cell repertoires in COVID-19. Libraries were prepared by immunoSEQ multiplex PCR; TCRdb keeps only in-frame clonotypes and omits some of them. The table has nearly 250,000 clones, 75% to 85% seen once; the top ten hold approximately 9.1%. The material sequenced was PBMCs or T cells enriched from blood (not recorded which). Receptors were obtained from a woman in her fifties or sixties with acute COVID-19.

The J gene is TRBJ1-3, the V gene TRBV7-2; no clear D. This CDR3 comprises 14 residues. Germline V gene sequence: CDR1 SGHTA, CDR2 FQGNSA. V lost 3 bases, J lost 3 bases, and 9 bases lay in between. CDR3 coding DNA: TGTGCCAGCAGCTTCAAACAGCTTGGAAACACCATATATTTT. This translates into CASSFKQLGNTIYF.

The rearrangement joins TRBV9 to TRBJ2-1; 9 bases match TRBD1. CDR1 is SGDLS and CDR2 is YYNGEE in the germline V gene. The CDR3 has 15 residues. The junction had 7 bases not matched to a gene; V was cut back by 3 bases and J by 6 bases. CDR3: CASSASGTGPNEQFF. The CDR3 DNA reads TGTGCCAGCAGCGCCTCCGGGACAGGGCCCAATGAGCAGTTCTTC.

The chain has TRBV27 and TRBJ1-5; the D gene is possibly TRBD1 (6 bases). This CDR3 is built from 13 residues. From germline, CDR1 is MNHEY and CDR2 SMNVEV (reference sequence). V was clipped by 3 bases and J by 8 bases, with 11 bases between them. The CDR3, as DNA: TGTGCCAGCAGTTTGAACAGGGAAAAGCCCCAGCATTTT. Translating gives CASSLNREKPQHF.